These T cell receptor beta chains were read from a single sample in a study of CD8+ T cells in alopecia areata. Measured with immunoSEQ multiplex PCR; TCRdb has only the in-frame clones, and not every one. The data show 110,000 to 150,000 clones, with about three fifths seen just once and 35% to 40% held by the top ten. What was sequenced was CD8+ T cells sorted from blood. The receptors were gathered from a human donor in good health. Both conserved end residues are part of each CDR3. Each record gives: D gene, CDR3 length, J gene, clone size, V gene, CDR3 protein, CDR3 DNA. D genes are given only for firm matches. Clone size is stated in some rows and not others, as once, few, many or a class when expanded.

d_call: TRBD1
cdr3_length: 16
j_call: TRBJ1-5
clone_size: .
v_call: TRBV2
cdr3_aa: CASSEWWTGDDQPQHF
cdr3_nt: TGTGCCAGCAGTGAATGGTGGACAGGGGATGATCAGCCCCAGCATTTT

d_call: .
cdr3_length: 14
j_call: TRBJ2-5
clone_size: .
v_call: TRBV9
cdr3_aa: CASSVAQYQETQYF
cdr3_nt: TGTGCCAGCAGCGTAGCCCAGTACCAAGAGACCCAGTACTTC

d_call: .
cdr3_length: 14
j_call: TRBJ2-7
clone_size: .
v_call: TRBV27
cdr3_aa: CASSLLGTLDEQYF
cdr3_nt: TGTGCCAGCAGTTTGCTGGGGACCTTAGACGAGCAGTACTTC

d_call: TRBD1
cdr3_length: 13
j_call: TRBJ2-7
clone_size: .
v_call: TRBV5-1
cdr3_aa: CASSLTGADEQYF
cdr3_nt: TGCGCCAGCAGCTTGACAGGGGCGGACGAGCAGTACTTC

d_call: .
cdr3_length: 15
j_call: TRBJ1-4
clone_size: few
v_call: TRBV6-5
cdr3_aa: CASSYTGASNEKLFF
cdr3_nt: TGTGCCAGCAGTTATACGGGGGCATCAAATGAAAAACTGTTTTTT

d_call: TRBD2
cdr3_length: 16
j_call: TRBJ2-1
clone_size: .
v_call: TRBV29-1
cdr3_aa: CSVRLLAGGLSDEQFF
cdr3_nt: TGCAGCGTTCGGCTACTAGCGGGAGGCCTGAGCGATGAGCAGTTCTTC

d_call: .
cdr3_length: 13
j_call: TRBJ2-1
clone_size: once
v_call: TRBV7-9
cdr3_aa: CASSLGSYNEQFF
cdr3_nt: TGTGCCAGCAGCTTAGGCTCCTACAATGAGCAGTTCTTC

d_call: .
cdr3_length: 15
j_call: TRBJ2-1
clone_size: .
v_call: TRBV5-1
cdr3_aa: CASSPTGGTYNEQFF
cdr3_nt: TGCGCCAGCAGCCCTACAGGTGGTACCTACAATGAGCAGTTCTTC

d_call: .
cdr3_length: 14
j_call: TRBJ2-5
clone_size: .
v_call: TRBV27
cdr3_aa: CASSLSAGDRTQYF
cdr3_nt: TGTGCCAGCAGTTTATCAGCTGGAGACAGAACCCAGTACTTC

d_call: .
cdr3_length: 14
j_call: TRBJ2-7
clone_size: few
v_call: TRBV19
cdr3_aa: CASGEGFSGYEQYF
cdr3_nt: TGTGCCAGTGGAGAAGGATTTAGCGGCTACGAGCAGTACTTC

d_call: .
cdr3_length: 15
j_call: TRBJ2-5
clone_size: .
v_call: TRBV13
cdr3_aa: CASSLGGTLQETQYF
cdr3_nt: TGTGCCAGCAGCTTAGGAGGGACACTTCAAGAGACCCAGTACTTC

d_call: .
cdr3_length: 15
j_call: TRBJ2-3
clone_size: few
v_call: TRBV29-1
cdr3_aa: CSVESGELNPDTQYF
cdr3_nt: TGCAGCGTTGAATCGGGGGAGCTCAATCCAGATACGCAGTATTTT

d_call: TRBD2
cdr3_length: 14
j_call: TRBJ2-1
clone_size: .
v_call: TRBV2
cdr3_aa: CASSGAGGLDEQFF
cdr3_nt: TGTGCCAGCAGTGGAGCGGGAGGGTTGGATGAGCAGTTCTTC

d_call: .
cdr3_length: 16
j_call: TRBJ2-6
clone_size: .
v_call: TRBV7-3
cdr3_aa: CASSDDKSSGANVLTF
cdr3_nt: TGTGCCAGCAGCGACGACAAGTCCTCTGGGGCCAACGTCCTGACTTTC

d_call: .
cdr3_length: 11
j_call: TRBJ2-1
clone_size: .
v_call: TRBV30
cdr3_aa: CAWNNVNEQFF
cdr3_nt: TGTGCCTGGAACAACGTCAATGAGCAGTTCTTC

d_call: .
cdr3_length: 14
j_call: TRBJ1-1
clone_size: .
v_call: TRBV5-6
cdr3_aa: CASSLGSGPTEAFF
cdr3_nt: TGTGCCAGCAGCTTGGGGAGTGGGCCCACTGAAGCTTTCTTT

d_call: .
cdr3_length: 13
j_call: TRBJ2-7
clone_size: few
v_call: TRBV5-1
cdr3_aa: CASSLAPASEQYF
cdr3_nt: TGCGCCAGCAGCTTGGCTCCAGCGTCAGAGCAGTACTTC

d_call: .
cdr3_length: 13
j_call: TRBJ2-7
clone_size: .
v_call: TRBV2
cdr3_aa: CASSEEWRYEQYF
cdr3_nt: TGTGCCAGCAGTGAGGAGTGGCGCTACGAGCAGTACTTC

d_call: TRBD2
cdr3_length: 16
j_call: TRBJ2-1
clone_size: few
v_call: TRBV18
cdr3_aa: CASSPPAGVFYNEQFF
cdr3_nt: TGTGCCAGCTCACCACCGGCGGGAGTTTTCTACAATGAGCAGTTCTTC

d_call: .
cdr3_length: 13
j_call: TRBJ2-7
clone_size: .
v_call: TRBV14
cdr3_aa: CASSVTTVGSQYF
cdr3_nt: TGTGCCAGCAGCGTGACGACGGTGGGATCGCAGTACTTC

d_call: TRBD2
cdr3_length: 15
j_call: TRBJ2-5
clone_size: .
v_call: TRBV6-5
cdr3_aa: CASSSFSGGRETQYF
cdr3_nt: TGTGCCAGCAGTTCCTTTTCGGGAGGGCGGGAGACCCAGTACTTC

d_call: .
cdr3_length: 11
j_call: TRBJ2-1
clone_size: few
v_call: TRBV29-1
cdr3_aa: CSVVAVGEQFF
cdr3_nt: TGCAGCGTTGTAGCGGTGGGTGAGCAGTTCTTC

d_call: .
cdr3_length: 15
j_call: TRBJ2-7
clone_size: .
v_call: TRBV29-1
cdr3_aa: CSIGGSSKKGYEQYF
cdr3_nt: TGCAGCATTGGGGGGTCAAGTAAAAAGGGCTACGAGCAGTACTTC

d_call: .
cdr3_length: 13
j_call: TRBJ2-1
clone_size: .
v_call: TRBV29-1
cdr3_aa: CSVPPSSDNEQFF
cdr3_nt: TGCAGCGTCCCACCGAGTTCGGATAATGAGCAGTTCTTC

d_call: .
cdr3_length: 13
j_call: TRBJ2-7
clone_size: .
v_call: TRBV7-6
cdr3_aa: CASSTDGSYEQYF
cdr3_nt: TGTGCCAGCAGCACGGACGGTTCCTACGAGCAGTACTTC

d_call: .
cdr3_length: 14
j_call: TRBJ2-5
clone_size: .
v_call: TRBV7-6
cdr3_aa: CASSLAAGEETQYF
cdr3_nt: TGTGCCAGCAGCTTAGCGGCAGGGGAAGAGACCCAGTACTTC

d_call: .
cdr3_length: 15
j_call: TRBJ2-7
clone_size: .
v_call: TRBV4-1
cdr3_aa: CASSQEAASNYEQYF
cdr3_nt: TGCGCCAGCAGCCAAGAGGCTGCATCGAACTACGAGCAGTACTTC

d_call: .
cdr3_length: 12
j_call: TRBJ2-5
clone_size: .
v_call: TRBV7-8
cdr3_aa: CASSLLLETQYF
cdr3_nt: TGTGCCAGCAGCTTACTACTTGAGACCCAGTACTTC

d_call: TRBD1
cdr3_length: 13
j_call: TRBJ2-5
clone_size: few
v_call: TRBV29-1
cdr3_aa: CSVLTGGEETQYF
cdr3_nt: TGCAGCGTTTTGACAGGGGGCGAGGAGACCCAGTACTTC

d_call: TRBD2
cdr3_length: 13
j_call: TRBJ2-5
clone_size: .
v_call: TRBV15
cdr3_aa: CATRIAGVATQYF
cdr3_nt: TGTGCCACCAGAATAGCGGGAGTAGCGACCCAGTACTTC

d_call: .
cdr3_length: 14
j_call: TRBJ2-2
clone_size: .
v_call: TRBV30
cdr3_aa: CAWSEARGPGELFF
cdr3_nt: TGTGCCTGGAGTGAGGCGAGAGGCCCCGGGGAGCTGTTTTTT